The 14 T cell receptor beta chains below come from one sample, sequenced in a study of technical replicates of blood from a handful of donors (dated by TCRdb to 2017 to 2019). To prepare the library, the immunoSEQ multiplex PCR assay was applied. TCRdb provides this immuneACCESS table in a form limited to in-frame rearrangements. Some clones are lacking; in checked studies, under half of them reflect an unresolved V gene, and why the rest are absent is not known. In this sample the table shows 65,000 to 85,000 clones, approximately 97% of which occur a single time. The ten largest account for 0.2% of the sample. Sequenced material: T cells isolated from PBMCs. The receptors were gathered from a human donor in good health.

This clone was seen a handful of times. This CDR3 is CASRNGGYEQYF. CDR3 nucleotide sequence: TGTGCCAGCAGAAACGGGGGCTACGAGCAGTACTTC. The V call is TRBV6-5, the J call TRBJ2-7; possibly TRBD2 for D (6 bases). CDR1 is MNHEY, CDR2 SVGAGI, per germline. CDR3 length: 12 amino acids. The V and J ends lost 6 bases and 3 bases respectively, with 9 bases between them.

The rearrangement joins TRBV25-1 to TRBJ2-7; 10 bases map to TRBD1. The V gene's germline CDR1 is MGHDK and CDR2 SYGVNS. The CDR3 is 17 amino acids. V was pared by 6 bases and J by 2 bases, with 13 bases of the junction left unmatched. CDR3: CASRRYLGDRGPYEQYF. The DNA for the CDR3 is TGTGCCAGCAGGAGATACCTCGGGGACAGGGGCCCCTACGAGCAGTACTTC.

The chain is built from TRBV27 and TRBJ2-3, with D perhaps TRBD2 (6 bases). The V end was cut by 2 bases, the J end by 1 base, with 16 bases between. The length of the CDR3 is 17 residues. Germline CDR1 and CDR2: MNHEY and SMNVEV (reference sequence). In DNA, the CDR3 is TGTGCCAGCAGTTTAGATTTTGTGGGGGGTGGCACAGATACGCAGTATTTT. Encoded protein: CASSLDFVGGGTDTQYF.

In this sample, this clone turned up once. The CDR3 DNA sequence: TGTGCCAGCAGTGCCCGCGGACAGAGCTACAATGAGCAGTTCTTC. Translation: CASSARGQSYNEQFF. The V and J genes are TRBV2 and TRBJ2-1; D possibly corresponds to TRBD1 (6 bases). The V gene lost 4 bases and the J gene lost 3 bases, with 13 bases spanning the gap. This CDR3 is built from 15 residues. Germline V gene data show CDR1 as SNHLY and CDR2 as FYNNEI. The entire variable domain, with the rest obtained from reference TRBV2 and TRBJ2-1, is as follows: EPEVTQTPSHQVTQMGQEVILRCVPISNHLYFYWYRQILGQKVEFLVSFYNNEISEKSEIFDDQFSVERPDGSNFTLKIRSTKLEDSAMYFCASSARGQSYNEQFFGPGTRLTVL.

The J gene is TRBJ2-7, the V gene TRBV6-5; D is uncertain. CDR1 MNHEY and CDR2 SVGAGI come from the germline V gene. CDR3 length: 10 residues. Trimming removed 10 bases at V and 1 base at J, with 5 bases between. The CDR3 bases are TGTGCCACCGGGTCCTACGAGCAGTACTTC. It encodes CATGSYEQYF.

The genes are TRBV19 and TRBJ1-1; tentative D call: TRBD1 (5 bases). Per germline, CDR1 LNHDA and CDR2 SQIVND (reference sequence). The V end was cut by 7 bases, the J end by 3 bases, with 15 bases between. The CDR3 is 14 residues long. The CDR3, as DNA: TGTGCCAGTACCGAGGGACGGGGGGACACTGAAGCTTTCTTT. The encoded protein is CASTEGRGDTEAFF. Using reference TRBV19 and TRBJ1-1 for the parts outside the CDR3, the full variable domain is DGGITQSPKYLFRKEGQNVTLSCEQNLNHDAMYWYRQDPGQGLRLIYYSQIVNDFQKGDIAEGYSVSREKKESFPLTVTSAQKNPTAFYLCASTEGRGDTEAFFGQGTRLTVV.

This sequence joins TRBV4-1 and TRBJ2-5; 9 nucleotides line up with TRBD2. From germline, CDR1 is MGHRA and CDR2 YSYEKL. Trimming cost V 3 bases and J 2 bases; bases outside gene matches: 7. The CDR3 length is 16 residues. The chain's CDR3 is CASSHPRLADQETQYF. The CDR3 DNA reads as TGCGCCAGCAGCCACCCACGACTAGCGGATCAAGAGACCCAGTACTTC.

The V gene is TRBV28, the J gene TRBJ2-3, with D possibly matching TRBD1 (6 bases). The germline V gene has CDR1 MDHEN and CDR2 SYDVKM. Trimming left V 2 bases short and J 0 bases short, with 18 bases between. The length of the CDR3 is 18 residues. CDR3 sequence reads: CASSLPTGPHSSTDTQYF. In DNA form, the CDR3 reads TGTGCCAGCAGTTTACCGACAGGACCTCACTCTAGCACAGATACGCAGTATTTT.

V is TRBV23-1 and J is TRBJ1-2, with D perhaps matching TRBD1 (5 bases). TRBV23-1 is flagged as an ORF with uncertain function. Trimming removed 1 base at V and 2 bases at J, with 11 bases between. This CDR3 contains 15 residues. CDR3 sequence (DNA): TGCGCCAGCAGTCAATTCAAGCGGGGGAACTATGGCTACACCTTC. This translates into CASSQFKRGNYGYTF.

The chain's CDR3 is CAWDRVDYGYTF. In DNA form, the CDR3 reads TGTGCCTGGGACAGGGTTGACTATGGCTACACCTTC. The chain carries TRBV30 and TRBJ1-2, with 7 nucleotides matching TRBD1. CDR3 length equals 12 residues. Trimming cost V 5 bases and J 3 bases; bases outside gene matches: 3. The V gene's germline CDR1 is GTSNPN and CDR2 SVGIG (reference sequence).

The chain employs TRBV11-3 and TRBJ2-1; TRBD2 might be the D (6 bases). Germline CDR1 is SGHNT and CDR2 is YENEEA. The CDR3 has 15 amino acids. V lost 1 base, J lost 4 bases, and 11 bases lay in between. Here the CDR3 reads CASSLAQSGYNEQFF. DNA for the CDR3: TGTGCCAGCAGCTTAGCTCAGAGCGGGTACAATGAGCAGTTCTTC.

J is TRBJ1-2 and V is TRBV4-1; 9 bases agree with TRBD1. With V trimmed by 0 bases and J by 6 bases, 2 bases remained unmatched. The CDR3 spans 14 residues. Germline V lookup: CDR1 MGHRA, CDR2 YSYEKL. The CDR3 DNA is TGCGCCAGCAGCCAAGAGGGACAGGGAGATGGCTACACCTTC. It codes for CASSQEGQGDGYTF.

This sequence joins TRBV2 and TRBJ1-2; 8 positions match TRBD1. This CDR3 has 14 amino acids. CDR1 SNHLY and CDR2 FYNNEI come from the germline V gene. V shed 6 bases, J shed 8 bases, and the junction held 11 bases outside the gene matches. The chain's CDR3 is CASREPRTGLGYTF. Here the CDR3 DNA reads TGTGCCAGCAGGGAACCTCGGACAGGGTTAGGCTACACCTTC. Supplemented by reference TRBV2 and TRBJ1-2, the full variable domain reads EPEVTQTPSHQVTQMGQEVILRCVPISNHLYFYWYRQILGQKVEFLVSFYNNEISEKSEIFDDQFSVERPDGSNFTLKIRSTKLEDSAMYFCASREPRTGLGYTFGSGTRLTVV.

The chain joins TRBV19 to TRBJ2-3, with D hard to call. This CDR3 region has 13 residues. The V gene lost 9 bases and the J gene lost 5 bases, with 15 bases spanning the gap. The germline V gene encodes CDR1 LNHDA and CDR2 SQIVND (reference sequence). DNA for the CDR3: TGTGCCAGCACGTCTAGAGCCCAAGATACGCAGTATTTT. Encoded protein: CASTSRAQDTQYF.